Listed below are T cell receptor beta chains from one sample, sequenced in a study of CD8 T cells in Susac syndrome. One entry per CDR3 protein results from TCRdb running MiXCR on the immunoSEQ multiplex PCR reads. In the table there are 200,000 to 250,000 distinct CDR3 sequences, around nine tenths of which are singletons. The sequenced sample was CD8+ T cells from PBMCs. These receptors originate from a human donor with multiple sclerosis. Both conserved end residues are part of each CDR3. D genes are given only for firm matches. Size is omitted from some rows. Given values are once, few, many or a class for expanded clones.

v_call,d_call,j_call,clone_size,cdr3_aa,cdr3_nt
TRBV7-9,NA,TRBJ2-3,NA,CASSSPDWTLEDTQYF,TGTGCCAGCAGCTCGCCCGACTGGACCCTGGAAGATACGCAGTATTTT
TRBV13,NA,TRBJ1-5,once,CASSPSGRDPNQPQHF,TGTGCCAGCAGCCCATCCGGACGCGACCCTAATCAGCCCCAGCATTTT
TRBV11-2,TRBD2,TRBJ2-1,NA,CASSYSGSYNEQFF,TGTGCCAGCAGCTATAGCGGGAGCTACAATGAGCAGTTCTTC
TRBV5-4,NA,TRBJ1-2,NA,CAIERRLKDGYTF,TGTGCCATCGAAAGACGGCTTAAAGATGGCTACACCTTC
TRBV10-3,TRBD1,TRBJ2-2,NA,CAIMGLRDRGTGELFF,TGTGCCATCATGGGTCTCCGGGACAGGGGCACCGGGGAGCTGTTTTTT
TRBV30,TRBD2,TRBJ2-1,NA,CAWSSALGLYNEQSF,TGTGCCTGGAGTTCGGCCCTGGGACTATACAATGAGCAGTCCTTC
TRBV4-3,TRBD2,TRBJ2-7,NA,CASSPLAGVNEQYF,TGCGCCAGCAGCCCCTTAGCGGGAGTGAACGAGCAGTACTTC
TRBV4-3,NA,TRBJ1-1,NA,CASSRGRGYLNTEAFF,TGCGCCAGCAGCCGGGGAAGGGGTTACCTGAACACTGAAGCTTTCTTT
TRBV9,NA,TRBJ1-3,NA,CASSVGAATSGNTIYF,TGTGCCAGCAGCGTCGGGGCAGCCACCTCTGGAAACACCATATATTTT
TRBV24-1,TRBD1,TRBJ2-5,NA,CATSAPGGETQYF,TGTGCCACCAGTGCTCCAGGGGGAGAGACCCAGTACTTC
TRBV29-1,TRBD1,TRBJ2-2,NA,CSVETGATNTGELFF,TGCAGCGTTGAAACAGGGGCCACGAACACCGGGGAGCTGTTTTTT
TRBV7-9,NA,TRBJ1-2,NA,CASSSPLGQVEGYGYTF,TGTGCCAGCAGTTCCCCCCTCGGGCAGGTGGAGGGCTATGGCTACACCTTC
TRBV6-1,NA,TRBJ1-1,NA,CASSEFSGHAFF,TGTGCCAGCAGTGAATTTTCGGGGCACGCTTTCTTT
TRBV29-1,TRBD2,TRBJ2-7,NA,CSVEDEAGPPYEQYF,TGCAGCGTTGAAGATGAAGCGGGGCCCCCCTACGAGCAGTACTTC
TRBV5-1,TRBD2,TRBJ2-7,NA,CASSGGDYIHEQYF,TGCGCCAGCTCGGGCGGGGACTACATCCACGAGCAGTACTTC
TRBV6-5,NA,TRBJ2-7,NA,CASSYSANSYEQYF,TGTGCCAGCAGTTACTCGGCCAACTCCTACGAGCAGTACTTC
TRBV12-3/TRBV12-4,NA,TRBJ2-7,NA,CASSFFGEGEQYF,TGTGCCAGCAGTTTCTTTGGGGAAGGCGAGCAGTACTTC
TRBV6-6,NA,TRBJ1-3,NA,CASSQFAYSGNTIYF,TGTGCCAGCAGTCAGTTTGCTTACTCCGGAAACACCATATATTTT
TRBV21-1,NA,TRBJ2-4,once,CASSKGGNRGKNIQYF,TGTGCCAGCAGCAAAGGAGGCAACCGGGGCAAAAACATTCAGTACTTC
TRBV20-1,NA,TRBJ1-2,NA,CSAWINGYTF,TGCAGTGCTTGGATCAATGGCTACACCTTC
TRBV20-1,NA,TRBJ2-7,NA,CSARGGLSYEQYF,TGCAGTGCTAGAGGAGGGCTCTCCTACGAGCAGTACTTC
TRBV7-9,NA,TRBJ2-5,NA,CASSGAGTQETQYF,TGTGCCAGCAGTGGGGCCGGGACTCAAGAGACCCAGTACTTC
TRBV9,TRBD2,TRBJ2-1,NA,CASSAGLAKTNEQFF,TGTGCCAGCAGCGCCGGACTAGCGAAGACCAATGAGCAGTTCTTC
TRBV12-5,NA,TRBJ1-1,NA,CASGWGGTEAFF,TGTGCTAGTGGTTGGGGAGGCACTGAAGCTTTCTTT
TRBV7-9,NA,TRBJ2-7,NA,CASRAVWGEQYF,TGTGCCAGCAGGGCAGTTTGGGGCGAGCAGTACTTC
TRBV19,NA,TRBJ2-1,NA,CASRLDNNEQFF,TGTGCCAGTAGGTTGGACAACAATGAGCAGTTCTTC